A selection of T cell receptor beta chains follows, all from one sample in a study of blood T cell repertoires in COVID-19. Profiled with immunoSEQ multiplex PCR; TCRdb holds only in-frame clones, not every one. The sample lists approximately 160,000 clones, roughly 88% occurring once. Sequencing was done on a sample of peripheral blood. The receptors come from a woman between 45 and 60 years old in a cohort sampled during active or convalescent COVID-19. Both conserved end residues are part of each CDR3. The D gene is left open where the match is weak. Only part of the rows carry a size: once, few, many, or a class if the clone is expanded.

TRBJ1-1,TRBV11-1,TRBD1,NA,TGTGCCAGCAGCAAGAGACAGGGGTTGAACACTGAAGCTTTCTTT,CASSKRQGLNTEAFF
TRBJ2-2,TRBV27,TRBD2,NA,TGTGCCAGCAGTTCGGTTTTGACTAGCGGGGTTGAGGAGCTGTTTTTT,CASSSVLTSGVEELFF
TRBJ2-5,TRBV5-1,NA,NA,TGCGCCAGCAGCGCGGCCCCGGGGGAATCGGAGACCCAGTACTTC,CASSAAPGESETQYF
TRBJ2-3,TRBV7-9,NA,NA,TGTGCCAGCAGCTTAGGTTACACAGATACGCAGTATTTT,CASSLGYTDTQYF
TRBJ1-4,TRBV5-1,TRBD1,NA,TGCGCCAGCAGCTTGGCCTACAGGGGCGAGAATGAAAAACTGTTTTTT,CASSLAYRGENEKLFF
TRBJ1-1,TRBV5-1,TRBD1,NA,TGCGCCAGCAGCGCCGGGACAGGGGGGGACACTGAAGCTTTCTTT,CASSAGTGGDTEAFF
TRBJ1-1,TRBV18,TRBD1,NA,TGTGCCAGCGCAATGGACAGGGGGGGCACTGAAGCTTTCTTT,CASAMDRGGTEAFF
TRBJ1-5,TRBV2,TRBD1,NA,TGTGCCAGCAGTCCCCCGGGACAGGGGGTACCTCTTAGCAATCAGCCCCAGCATTTT,CASSPPGQGVPLSNQPQHF
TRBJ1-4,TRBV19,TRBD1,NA,TGTGCCAGTAGACTTCAAACAGGGGCAACTAATGAAAAACTGTTTTTT,CASRLQTGATNEKLFF
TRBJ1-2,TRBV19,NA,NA,TGTGCCAGTAGTAGAGGAGTCGATGGCTACACCTTC,CASSRGVDGYTF
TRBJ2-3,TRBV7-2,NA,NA,TGTGCCAGCAGCTTAGGTGGCGGGGCGGGGACAGATACGCAGTATTTT,CASSLGGGAGTDTQYF
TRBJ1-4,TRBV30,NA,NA,TGTGCCTGGAGAGCCAAGAGGGGGGGAACTAATGAAAAACTGTTTTTT,CAWRAKRGGTNEKLFF
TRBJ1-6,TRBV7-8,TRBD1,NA,TGTGCCAGCAGCTTGGACAGGGGAAGTTCTAATTCACCCCTCCACTTT,CASSLDRGSSNSPLHF
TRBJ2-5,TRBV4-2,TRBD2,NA,TGTGCCAGCAGCCAAGGCTGGCGGGGGGATCAAGAGACCCAGTACTTC,CASSQGWRGDQETQYF
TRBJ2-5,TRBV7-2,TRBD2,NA,TGTGCCAGCAGCTTATCTTGGACTAGCGGGGTTACAAAGACCCAGTACTTC,CASSLSWTSGVTKTQYF
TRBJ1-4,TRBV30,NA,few,TGTGCCTGGGGTGTACAGGCCAGGGGTGAAAAACTGTTTTTT,CAWGVQARGEKLFF
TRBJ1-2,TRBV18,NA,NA,TGTGCCAGCTCACCAGGCCCAGTCGACTATGGCTACACCTTC,CASSPGPVDYGYTF
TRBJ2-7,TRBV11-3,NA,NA,TGTCGACCTCCAACTGCGGGGGCCTCCTACGAGCAGTACTTC,CRPPTAGASYEQYF
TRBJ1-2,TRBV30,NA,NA,TGTGCCTGGAGCTTTGGGGGGGGCTACACCTTC,CAWSFGGGYTF
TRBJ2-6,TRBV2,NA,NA,TGTGCCAGCACAACAGGGCCTGGGGCCAACGTCCTGACTTTC,CASTTGPGANVLTF
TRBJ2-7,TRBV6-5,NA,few,TGTGCAGCACAGGGTTTCTACGAGCAGTACTTC,CAAQGFYEQYF
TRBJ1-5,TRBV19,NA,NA,TGTGCCAGTAGTATAGAGACCCAGGGACAGCCCCAGCATTTT,CASSIETQGQPQHF
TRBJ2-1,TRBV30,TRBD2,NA,TGTGCCTGGAGTACCGCTTTGCGCGGGGGGGTGAGCGATGAGCAGTTCTTC,CAWSTALRGGVSDEQFF
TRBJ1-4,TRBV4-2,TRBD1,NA,TGTGCCAGCAGCCCTCCGGGACAGGGGTATGAAAAACTGTTTTTT,CASSPPGQGYEKLFF
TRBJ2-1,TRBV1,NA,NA,TGCACCAGCAGCCAGAAAGGCGGGGTCCTCTACAATGAGCAGTTCTTC,CTSSQKGGVLYNEQFF
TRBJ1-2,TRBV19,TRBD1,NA,TGTGCCAGTAGAAACCAGGGGGCGGACTATGGCTACACCTTC,CASRNQGADYGYTF
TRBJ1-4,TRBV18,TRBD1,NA,TGTGCCAGCTCGTCCGGGACAGGGGATGAAAAACTGTTTTTT,CASSSGTGDEKLFF
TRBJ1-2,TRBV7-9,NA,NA,TGTGCCGTCGAGTTGGGGGCGCTTCTTGTCACGGGCTACACCTTC,CAVELGALLVTGYTF
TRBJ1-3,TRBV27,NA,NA,TGTGCCAGCAGTTTATCCGCACAACCTGGAAACACCATATATTTT,CASSLSAQPGNTIYF
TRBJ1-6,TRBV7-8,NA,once,TGTGCCAGCAGCGAGGTGACCACCTATAATTCACCCCTCCACTTT,CASSEVTTYNSPLHF
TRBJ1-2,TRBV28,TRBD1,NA,TGTGCCAGCAGACCGACAGGGCCCCAGGGGGGCTACACCTTC,CASRPTGPQGGYTF
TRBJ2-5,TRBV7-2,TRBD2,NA,TGTGCCAGCAGCTTAGCGAGGACTAGCGGGCACTTCGACTTC,CASSLARTSGHFDF
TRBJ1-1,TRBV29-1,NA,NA,TGCAGCGTTGCGCTCAGTGATACTGAAGCTTTCTTT,CSVALSDTEAFF
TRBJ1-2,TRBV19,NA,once,TGTGCCAGTAGACGGGGGGACTATGGCTACACCTTC,CASRRGDYGYTF
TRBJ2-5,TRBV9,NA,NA,TGTGCCAGCAGCGCAACTCCCTTACTGCAAGAGACCCAGTACTTC,CASSATPLLQETQYF
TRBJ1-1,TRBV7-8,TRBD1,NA,TGTGCCAGCAGCTTAGTTGCTCTCGGAAACAGGGGGCAGAGAACTGAAGCTTTCTTT,CASSLVALGNRGQRTEAFF
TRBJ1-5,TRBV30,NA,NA,TGTGCCTGGAGTGTACCGGGGTGGGCCAATCAGCCCCAGCATTTT,CAWSVPGWANQPQHF
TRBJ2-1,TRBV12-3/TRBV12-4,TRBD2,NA,TGTGCCAGCAGGGGACTAGCGGTGTTCTTC,CASRGLAVFF
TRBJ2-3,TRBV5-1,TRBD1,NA,TGCGCCAGCAGCCAGGGGGTGGGCACAGATACGCAGTATTTT,CASSQGVGTDTQYF
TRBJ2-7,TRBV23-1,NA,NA,TGCGCCAGCAGGACAGACAACCCCTACGAGCAGTACTTC,CASRTDNPYEQYF
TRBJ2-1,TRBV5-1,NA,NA,TGCGCCAGCAGCCCCGAGCTTTACAATGAGCAGTTCTTC,CASSPELYNEQFF
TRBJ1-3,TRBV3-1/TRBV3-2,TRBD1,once,TGTGCCAGCAGCCAAGCGACAGGGGGCTCTGGAAACACCATATATTTT,CASSQATGGSGNTIYF
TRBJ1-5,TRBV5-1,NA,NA,TGCGCCAGCAGCTTGGCGGAGGGAGGTCAGCCCCAGCATTTT,CASSLAEGGQPQHF
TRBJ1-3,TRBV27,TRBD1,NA,TGTGCCAGCAGCCTGGGACAGGGGGCCTCTGGAAACACCATATATTTT,CASSLGQGASGNTIYF
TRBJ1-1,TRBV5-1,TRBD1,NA,TGCGCCAGCAGCTCCCTCGCTTATCCCGGGACAGGGCGGAGGAACACTGAAGCTTTCTTT,CASSSLAYPGTGRRNTEAFF
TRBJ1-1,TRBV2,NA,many,TGTGCCAGCAGTGTTCAGGGTTACGCTGAAGCTTTCTTT,CASSVQGYAEAFF
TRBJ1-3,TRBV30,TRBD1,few,TGTGCCTGGAGTAGGAGGACAGGACTATCTGGAAACACCATATATTTT,CAWSRRTGLSGNTIYF
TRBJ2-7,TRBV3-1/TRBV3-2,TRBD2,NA,TGTGCCAGCAGCCCTCGACTAGCGGGCTACGAGCAGTACTTC,CASSPRLAGYEQYF
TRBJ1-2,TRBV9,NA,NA,TGTGCCAGCAGTTTCCAGGGGAACTATGGCTACACCTTC,CASSFQGNYGYTF
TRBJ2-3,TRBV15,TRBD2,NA,TGTGCCACCAGCAGAGATCTCCCCACCTTTAGCGGGGGCACAGATACGCAGTATTTT,CATSRDLPTFSGGTDTQYF
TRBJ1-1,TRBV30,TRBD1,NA,TGTGCCTGGAGGGGACAGGGTAGCACTGAAGCTTTCTTT,CAWRGQGSTEAFF
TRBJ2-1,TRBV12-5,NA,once,TGTGCTAGTGGCCTAGGACAGCGAAATGAGCAGTTCTTC,CASGLGQRNEQFF
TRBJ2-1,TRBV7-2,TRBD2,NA,TGTGCCAGCAGCTTAGGGCTAGCGGGGGGAAGGTCCTACAATGAGCAGTTCTTC,CASSLGLAGGRSYNEQFF
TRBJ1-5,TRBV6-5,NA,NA,TGTGCCAGCAGTTACCGAGGGGAGGGCAATCAGCCCCAGCATTTT,CASSYRGEGNQPQHF
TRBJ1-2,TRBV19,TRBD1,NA,TGTGCCAGTAGAACACCCACGACAGGGGGGTATGGCTACACCTTC,CASRTPTTGGYGYTF
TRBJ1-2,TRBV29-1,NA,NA,TGCAGCGTTCCCGGGGGGATAGAGGGCTACACCTTC,CSVPGGIEGYTF
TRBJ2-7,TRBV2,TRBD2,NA,TGTGCCAGCAGTGATCTCGGGACTAGCTATTACGAGCAGTACTTC,CASSDLGTSYYEQYF